The rows below give T cell receptor beta chains drawn from one sample of a study of molecular identifiers for immune sequencing clone quantification. TCRdb re-analysed the PCR reads in MiXCR, keeping a single row per CDR3 protein. The sample lists just under 650,000 distinct CDR3 sequences, 20% seen once, with 0.85% in the top ten. The sequencing input was naive CD8+ T cells from blood, with Jurkat cell RNA spiked in. Receptors were obtained from a human donor in good health. Some libraries in this study had Jurkat cell RNA spiked in. The CDR3 runs from the conserved cysteine through the conserved F or W. D genes are given only for firm matches.

J gene,D gene,V gene,CDR3 protein
TRBJ1-2,.,TRBV27,CASSLSGALNGYTF
TRBJ2-7,.,TRBV9,CASSDHPYEQYF
TRBJ2-3,.,TRBV20-1,CSATEVSGTQYF
TRBJ2-7,.,TRBV4-2,CASSQVDGGWPHF
TRBJ1-3,.,TRBV19,CASPQDSGNTIYF
TRBJ2-5,TRBD1,TRBV2,CASTEGQGRETQYF
TRBJ2-5,.,TRBV7-9,CASSPSKETQYF
TRBJ2-7,.,TRBV20-1,CRCAGTDSYEQYF
TRBJ2-7,.,TRBV6-5,CASSYVSSSYEQYF
TRBJ2-7,.,TRBV27,CASSLSIEFAHYEQDF
TRBJ2-7,TRBD1,TRBV27,CASSSGQGRYEQYF
TRBJ1-3,.,TRBV5-1,CASRPGQYSGSTIYF
TRBJ2-5,TRBD2,TRBV29-1,CGVVPGGETQYF